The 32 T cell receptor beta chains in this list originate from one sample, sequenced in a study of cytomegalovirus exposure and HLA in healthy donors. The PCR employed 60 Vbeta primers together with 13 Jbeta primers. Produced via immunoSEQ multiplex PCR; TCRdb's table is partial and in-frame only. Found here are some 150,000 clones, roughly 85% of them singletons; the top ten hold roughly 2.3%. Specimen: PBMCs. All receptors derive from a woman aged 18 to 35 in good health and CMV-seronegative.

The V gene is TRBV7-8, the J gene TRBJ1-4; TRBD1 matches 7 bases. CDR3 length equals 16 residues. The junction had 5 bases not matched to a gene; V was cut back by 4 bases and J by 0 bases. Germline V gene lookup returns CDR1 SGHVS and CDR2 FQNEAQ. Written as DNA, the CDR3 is TGTGCCAGCAGCTCGACAGGGAAAACAACTAATGAAAAACTGTTTTTT. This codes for CASSSTGKTTNEKLFF.

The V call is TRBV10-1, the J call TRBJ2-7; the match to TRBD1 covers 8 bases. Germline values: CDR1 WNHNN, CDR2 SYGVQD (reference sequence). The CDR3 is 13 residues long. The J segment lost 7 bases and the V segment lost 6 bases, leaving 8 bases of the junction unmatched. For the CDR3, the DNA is TGCGCCAGCAGGCCGACAGGGGTGAGGGAGCAGTACTTC. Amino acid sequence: CASRPTGVREQYF.

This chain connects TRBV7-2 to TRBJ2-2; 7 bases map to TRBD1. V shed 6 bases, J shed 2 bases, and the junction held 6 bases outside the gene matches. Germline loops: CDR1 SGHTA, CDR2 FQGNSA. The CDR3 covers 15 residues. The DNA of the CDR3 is TGTGCCAGCAGTCTGGGACAGATTAACACCGGGGAGCTGTTTTTT. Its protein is CASSLGQINTGELFF.

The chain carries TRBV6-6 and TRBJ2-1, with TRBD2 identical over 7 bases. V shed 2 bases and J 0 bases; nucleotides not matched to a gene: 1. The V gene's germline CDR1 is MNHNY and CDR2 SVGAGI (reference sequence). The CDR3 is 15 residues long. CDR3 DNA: TGTGCCAGCAGTTACGGCGGGAGCTCCTACAATGAGCAGTTCTTC. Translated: CASSYGGSSYNEQFF.

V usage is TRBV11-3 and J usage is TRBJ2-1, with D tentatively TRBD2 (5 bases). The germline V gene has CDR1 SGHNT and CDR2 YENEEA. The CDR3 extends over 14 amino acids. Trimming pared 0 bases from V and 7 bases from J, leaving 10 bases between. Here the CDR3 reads CASSLDGGLNEQFF. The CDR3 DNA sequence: TGTGCCAGCAGCTTAGATGGAGGACTGAATGAGCAGTTCTTC.

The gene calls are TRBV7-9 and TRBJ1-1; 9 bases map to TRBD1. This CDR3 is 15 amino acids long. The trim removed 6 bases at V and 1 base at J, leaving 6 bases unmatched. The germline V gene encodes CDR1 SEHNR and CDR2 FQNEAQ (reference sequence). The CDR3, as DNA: TGTGCCAGCAGACCACAGGGGGCGGGGAACACTGAAGCTTTCTTT. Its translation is CASRPQGAGNTEAFF. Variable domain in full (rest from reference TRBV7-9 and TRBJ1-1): DTGVSQNPRHKITKRGQNVTFRCDPISEHNRLYWYRQTLGQGPEFLTYFQNEAQLEKSRLLSDRFSAERPKGSFSTLEIQRTEQGDSAMYLCASRPQGAGNTEAFFGQGTRLTVV.

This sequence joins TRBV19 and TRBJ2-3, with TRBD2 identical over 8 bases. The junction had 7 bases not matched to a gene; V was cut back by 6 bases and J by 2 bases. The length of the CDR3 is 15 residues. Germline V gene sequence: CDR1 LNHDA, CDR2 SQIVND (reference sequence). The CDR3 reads CASSPGTRNTDTQYF. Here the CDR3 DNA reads TGTGCCAGTAGCCCCGGGACTAGAAACACAGATACGCAGTATTTT.

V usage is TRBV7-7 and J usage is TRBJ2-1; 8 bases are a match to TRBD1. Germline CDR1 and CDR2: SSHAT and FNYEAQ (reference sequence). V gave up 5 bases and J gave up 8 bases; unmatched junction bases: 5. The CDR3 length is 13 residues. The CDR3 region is CASSPDREDEQFF. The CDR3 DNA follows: TGTGCCAGCAGCCCGGACAGGGAGGATGAGCAGTTCTTC.

This CDR3 is CASSEAPGGMGYNEQFF. The CDR3 DNA is TGTGCCAGCAGTGAAGCGCCTGGGGGGATGGGGTACAATGAGCAGTTCTTC. The chain is built from TRBV6-1 and TRBJ2-1; D possibly corresponds to TRBD2 (6 bases). CDR1 is MNHNS and CDR2 is SASEGT in the germline V gene. With 0 bases removed from V and 4 bases from J, the gap between germline ends came to 16 bases. This CDR3 is 17 amino acids long.

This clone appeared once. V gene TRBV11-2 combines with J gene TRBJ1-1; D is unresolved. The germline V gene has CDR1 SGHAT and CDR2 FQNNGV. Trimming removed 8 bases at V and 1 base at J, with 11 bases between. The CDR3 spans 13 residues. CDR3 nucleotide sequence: TGTGCCAGCGCCCAGGCAGGGAACACTGAAGCTTTCTTT. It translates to CASAQAGNTEAFF.

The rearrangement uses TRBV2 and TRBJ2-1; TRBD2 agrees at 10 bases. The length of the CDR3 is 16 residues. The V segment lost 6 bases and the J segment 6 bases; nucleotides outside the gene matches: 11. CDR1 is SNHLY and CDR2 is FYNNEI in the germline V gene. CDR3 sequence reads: CASRRSGLAYGNEQFF. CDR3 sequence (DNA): TGTGCCAGCAGGCGGTCGGGACTAGCGTACGGCAATGAGCAGTTCTTC.

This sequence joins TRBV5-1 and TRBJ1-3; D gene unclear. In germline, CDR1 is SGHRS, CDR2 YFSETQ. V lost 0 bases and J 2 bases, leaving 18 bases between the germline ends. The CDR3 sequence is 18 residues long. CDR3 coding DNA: TGCGCCAGCAGCTTGGCGAGATGGGAGGCATCTCCTGGAAACACCATATATTTT. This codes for CASSLARWEASPGNTIYF.

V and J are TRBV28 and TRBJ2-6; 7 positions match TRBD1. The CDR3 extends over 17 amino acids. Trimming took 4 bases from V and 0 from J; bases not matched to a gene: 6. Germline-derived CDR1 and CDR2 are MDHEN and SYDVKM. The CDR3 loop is CASSSPPGGSGANVLTF. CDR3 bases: TGTGCCAGCAGTTCGCCTCCAGGGGGCTCTGGGGCCAACGTCCTGACTTTC.

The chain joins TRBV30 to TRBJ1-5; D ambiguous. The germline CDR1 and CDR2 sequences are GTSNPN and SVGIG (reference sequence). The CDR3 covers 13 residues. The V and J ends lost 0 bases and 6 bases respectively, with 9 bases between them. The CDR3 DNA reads TGTGCCTGGAGTGTACGGACTGTTCAGCCCCAGCATTTT. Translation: CAWSVRTVQPQHF.

The CDR3 here is CASGHSNNEQFF. In DNA, the CDR3 is TGTGCCAGCGGGCACAGCAACAATGAGCAGTTCTTC. The chain recombines TRBV5-4 with TRBJ2-1; D call uncertain. CDR1 is SGHNT and CDR2 is YYREEE in the germline V gene (reference sequence). The CDR3 sequence is 12 residues long. V lost 7 bases, J lost 5 bases, and 10 bases lay in between.

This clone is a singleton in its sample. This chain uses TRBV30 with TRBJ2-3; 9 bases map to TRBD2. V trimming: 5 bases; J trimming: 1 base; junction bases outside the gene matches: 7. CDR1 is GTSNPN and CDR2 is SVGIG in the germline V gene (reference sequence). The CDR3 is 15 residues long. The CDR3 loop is CAWGPRLAGTDTQYF. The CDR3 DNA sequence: TGTGCCTGGGGTCCGCGACTAGCGGGCACAGATACGCAGTATTTT.

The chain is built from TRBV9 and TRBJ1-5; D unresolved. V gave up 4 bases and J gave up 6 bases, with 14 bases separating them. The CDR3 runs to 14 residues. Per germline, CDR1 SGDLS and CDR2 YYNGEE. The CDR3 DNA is TGTGCCAGCAGCCCCGAACCCAGCGGTCAGCCCCAGCATTTT. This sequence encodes CASSPEPSGQPQHF. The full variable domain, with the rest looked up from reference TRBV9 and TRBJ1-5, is DSGVTQTPKHLITATGQRVTLRCSPRSGDLSVYWYQQSLDQGLQFLIQYYNGEERAKGNILERFSAQQFPDLHSELNLSSLELGDSALYFCASSPEPSGQPQHFGDGTRLSIL.

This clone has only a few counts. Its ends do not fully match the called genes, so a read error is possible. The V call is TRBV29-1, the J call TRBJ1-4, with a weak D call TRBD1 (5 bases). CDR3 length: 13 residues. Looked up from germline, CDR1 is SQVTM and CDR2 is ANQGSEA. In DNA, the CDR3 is TGCAGCGTTGATGGTGACAGCCATGATAAACTGTTTTTT. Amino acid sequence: CSVDGDSHDKLFF.

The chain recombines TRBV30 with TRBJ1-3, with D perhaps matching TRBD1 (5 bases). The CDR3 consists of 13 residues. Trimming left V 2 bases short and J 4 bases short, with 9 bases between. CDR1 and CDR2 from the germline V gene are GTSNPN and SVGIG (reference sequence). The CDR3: CAWSRGIGNTIYF. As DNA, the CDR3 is TGTGCCTGGAGTCGGGGGATCGGAAACACCATATATTTT.

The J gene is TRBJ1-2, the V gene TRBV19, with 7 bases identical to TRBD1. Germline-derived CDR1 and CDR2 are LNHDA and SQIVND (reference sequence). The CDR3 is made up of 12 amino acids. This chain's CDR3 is CATDRTGYGYTF. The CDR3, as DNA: TGTGCTACGGACAGGACGGGTTATGGCTACACCTTC.

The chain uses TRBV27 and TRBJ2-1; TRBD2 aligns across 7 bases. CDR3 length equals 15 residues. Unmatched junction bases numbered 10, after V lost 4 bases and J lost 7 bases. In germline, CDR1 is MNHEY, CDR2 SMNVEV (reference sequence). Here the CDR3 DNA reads TGTGCCAGCAGTTGGTCTAGCGGACTGGGGAATGAGCAGTTCTTC. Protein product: CASSWSSGLGNEQFF.

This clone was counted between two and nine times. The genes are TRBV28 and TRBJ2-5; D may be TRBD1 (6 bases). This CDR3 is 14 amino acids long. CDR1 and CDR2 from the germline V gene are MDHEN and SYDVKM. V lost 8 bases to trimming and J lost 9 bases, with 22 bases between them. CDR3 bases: TGTGCCAGCTCACTCCCCGGGGACACCAAGCCCCAGTACTTC. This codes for CASSLPGDTKPQYF.

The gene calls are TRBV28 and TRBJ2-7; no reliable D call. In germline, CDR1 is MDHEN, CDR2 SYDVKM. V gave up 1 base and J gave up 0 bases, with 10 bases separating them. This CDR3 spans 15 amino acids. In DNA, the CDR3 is TGTGCCAGCAGTTTATATGACACCAACTCCTACGAGCAGTACTTC. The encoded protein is CASSLYDTNSYEQYF.

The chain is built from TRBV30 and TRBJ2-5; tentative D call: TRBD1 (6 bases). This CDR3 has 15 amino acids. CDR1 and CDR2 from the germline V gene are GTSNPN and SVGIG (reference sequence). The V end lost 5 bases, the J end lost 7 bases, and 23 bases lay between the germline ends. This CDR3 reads CAWVGRGSLGGTQYF. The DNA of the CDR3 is TGTGCCTGGGTCGGCCGTGGTAGCTTAGGGGGGACCCAGTACTTC.

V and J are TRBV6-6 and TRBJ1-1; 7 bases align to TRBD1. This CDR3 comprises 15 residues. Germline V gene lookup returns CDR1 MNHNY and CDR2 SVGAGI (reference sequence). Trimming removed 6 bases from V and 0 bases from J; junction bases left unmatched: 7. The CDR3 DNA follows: TGTGCCAGCAGAACCTGGACAGGATTGAACACTGAAGCTTTCTTT. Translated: CASRTWTGLNTEAFF.

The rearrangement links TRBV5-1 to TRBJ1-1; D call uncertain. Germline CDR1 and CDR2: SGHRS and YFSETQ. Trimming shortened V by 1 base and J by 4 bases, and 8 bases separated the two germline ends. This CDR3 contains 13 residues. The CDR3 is CASSLTGSTEAFF. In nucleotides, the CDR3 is TGCGCCAGCAGCTTGACCGGGAGCACTGAAGCTTTCTTT. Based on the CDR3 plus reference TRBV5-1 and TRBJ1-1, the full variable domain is KAGVTQTPRYLIKTRGQQVTLSCSPISGHRSVSWYQQTPGQGLQFLFEYFSETQRNKGNFPGRFSGRQFSNSRSEMNVSTLELGDSALYLCASSLTGSTEAFFGQGTRLTVV.

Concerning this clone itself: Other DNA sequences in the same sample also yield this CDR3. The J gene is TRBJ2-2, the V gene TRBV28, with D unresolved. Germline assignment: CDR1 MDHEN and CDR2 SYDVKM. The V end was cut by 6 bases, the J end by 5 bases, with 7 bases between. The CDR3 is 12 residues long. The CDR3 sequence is CASSLSTGELFF. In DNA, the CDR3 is TGTGCCAGCAGCCTTAGTACCGGGGAGCTGTTTTTT.

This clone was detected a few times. The CDR3 nucleotides are TGCGCCAGCAGCCGGACAGCCATGGGGAATCAGCCCCAGCATTTT. Translating gives CASSRTAMGNQPQHF. The chain recombines TRBV4-1 with TRBJ1-5; D is perhaps TRBD1 (6 bases). The CDR3 runs 15 residues. V was trimmed by 4 bases and J by 4 bases, leaving 14 bases between them. Germline V gives CDR1 MGHRA, CDR2 YSYEKL.

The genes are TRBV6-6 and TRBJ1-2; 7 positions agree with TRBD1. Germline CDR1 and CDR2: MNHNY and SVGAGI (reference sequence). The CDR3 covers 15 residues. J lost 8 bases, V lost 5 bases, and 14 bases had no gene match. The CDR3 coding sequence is TGTGCCAGCAGTCCGACAGGGAGTGGTTTGCGGGGCTACACCTTC. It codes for CASSPTGSGLRGYTF.

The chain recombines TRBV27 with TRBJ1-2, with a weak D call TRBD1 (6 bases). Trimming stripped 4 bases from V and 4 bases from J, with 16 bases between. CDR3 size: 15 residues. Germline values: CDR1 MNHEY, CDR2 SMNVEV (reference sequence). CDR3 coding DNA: TGTGCCAGCAGTTCGCACCAACAGGGTAGCTATGGCTACACCTTC. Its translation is CASSSHQQGSYGYTF.

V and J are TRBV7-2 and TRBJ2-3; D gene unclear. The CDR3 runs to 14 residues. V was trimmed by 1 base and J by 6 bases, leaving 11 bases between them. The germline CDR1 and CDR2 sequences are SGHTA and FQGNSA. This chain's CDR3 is CASSLVLKWDTQYF. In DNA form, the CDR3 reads TGTGCCAGCAGCTTAGTGCTAAAATGGGATACGCAGTATTTT.

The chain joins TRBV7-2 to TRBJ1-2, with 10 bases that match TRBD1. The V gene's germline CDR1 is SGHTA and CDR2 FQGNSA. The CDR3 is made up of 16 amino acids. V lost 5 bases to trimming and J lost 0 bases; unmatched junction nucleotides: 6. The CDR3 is CASSRTGTGANYGYTF. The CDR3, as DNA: TGTGCCAGCAGCAGGACCGGGACAGGGGCTAACTATGGCTACACCTTC.